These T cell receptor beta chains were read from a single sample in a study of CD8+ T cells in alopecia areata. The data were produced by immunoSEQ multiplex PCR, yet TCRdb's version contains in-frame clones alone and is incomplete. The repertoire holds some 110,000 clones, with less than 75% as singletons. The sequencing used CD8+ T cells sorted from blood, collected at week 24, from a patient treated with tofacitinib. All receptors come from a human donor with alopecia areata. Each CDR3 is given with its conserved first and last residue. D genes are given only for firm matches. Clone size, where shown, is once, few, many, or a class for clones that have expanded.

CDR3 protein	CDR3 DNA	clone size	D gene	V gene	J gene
CASRGDSRFGYTF	TGTGCCAGCAGAGGCGACAGCCGCTTTGGCTACACCTTC	-	-	TRBV9	TRBJ1-2
CASSSNRGGYNEQFF	TGTGCCAGCAGCTCCAACAGGGGAGGGTACAATGAGCAGTTCTTC	-	-	TRBV5-4	TRBJ2-1
CASSNAGIAEAFF	TGTGCCAGTAGTAACGCAGGGATAGCTGAAGCTTTCTTT	few	-	TRBV19	TRBJ1-1
CASSPLVKPSYEQYF	TGCGCCAGCAGCCCACTCGTGAAGCCTAGCTACGAGCAGTACTTC	-	-	TRBV4-1	TRBJ2-7
CASSQERGVSNGYTF	TGTGCCAGCAGCCAAGAGCGGGGAGTATCGAATGGCTACACCTTC	-	-	TRBV4-2	TRBJ1-2
CASSVEQGRDTQYF	TGTGCCAGCAGCGTGGAACAGGGGAGAGATACGCAGTATTTT	-	TRBD1	TRBV9	TRBJ2-3
CAWSHPKIGYEQYF	TGTGCCTGGAGTCACCCCAAAATCGGCTACGAGCAGTACTTC	-	-	TRBV30	TRBJ2-7
CASTQSGTSGGQEYF	TGTGCCAGCACCCAATCAGGGACTAGCGGGGGTCAGGAGTACTTC	-	TRBD2	TRBV6-6	TRBJ2-7
CASSRTAWDTGELFF	TGTGCCAGCAGCCGGACAGCCTGGGACACCGGGGAGCTGTTTTTT	-	-	TRBV5-6	TRBJ2-2
CASSLQGKETQYF	TGTGCCAGCAGCTTACAGGGGAAAGAGACCCAGTACTTC	-	-	TRBV7-2	TRBJ2-5
CAWSPALTYTNEKLFF	TGTGCCTGGAGTCCAGCCCTAACCTACACTAATGAAAAACTGTTTTTT	once	-	TRBV30	TRBJ1-4
CASSEADTGELFF	TGTGCCAGCAGTGAGGCCGACACCGGGGAGCTGTTTTTT	medium-sized	-	TRBV6-1	TRBJ2-2
CSVELGSSGGYEQYF	TGCAGCGTTGAATTGGGGTCGTCGGGGGGCTACGAGCAGTACTTC	-	TRBD2	TRBV29-1	TRBJ2-7
CASSLRGSEQYF	TGTGCCAGCAGCTTGAGAGGGTCCGAGCAGTACTTC	once	-	TRBV5-4	TRBJ2-7
CATSTRLSSYEQYF	TGTGCCACCAGCACACGGCTGAGCTCCTACGAGCAGTACTTC	-	-	TRBV15	TRBJ2-7
CASSESSGTGSSPLHF	TGCGCCAGCAGCGAAAGTTCCGGGACAGGGAGCTCACCCCTCCACTTT	few	TRBD1	TRBV4-3	TRBJ1-6
CASSEHRGNEQFF	TGTGCCAGCAGTGAACACAGGGGCAATGAGCAGTTCTTC	-	TRBD1	TRBV25-1	TRBJ2-1
CASSGWTSGGPDTQYF	TGTGCCAGCAGCGGATGGACTAGCGGGGGCCCAGATACGCAGTATTTT	-	TRBD2	TRBV7-2	TRBJ2-3
CSVELSGGGEQFF	TGCAGCGTTGAATTGTCAGGGGGGGGTGAGCAGTTCTTC	-	-	TRBV29-1	TRBJ2-1
CASGPLGSNQPQHF	TGTGCCAGCGGTCCGCTCGGGAGCAATCAGCCCCAGCATTTT	-	-	TRBV27	TRBJ1-5
CAWSEAEQFF	TGTGCCTGGAGTGAGGCAGAGCAGTTCTTC	-	-	TRBV30	TRBJ2-1
CASSLEGGVQPQHF	TGCGCCAGCAGCTTGGAAGGCGGCGTGCAGCCCCAGCATTTT	few	-	TRBV5-1	TRBJ1-5
CASSYTDKNTEAFF	TGTGCCAGCAGTTACACGGACAAGAACACTGAAGCTTTCTTT	-	-	TRBV6-5	TRBJ1-1
CASSLVASGRGEQFF	TGCGCCAGCAGCTTGGTGGCTAGCGGAAGGGGTGAGCAGTTCTTC	few	TRBD2	TRBV5-1	TRBJ2-1
CASAERWDNEQFF	TGCGCCAGCGCCGAGCGCTGGGACAATGAGCAGTTCTTC	-	-	TRBV4-3	TRBJ2-1
CARGTDSWNTGELFF	TGTGCCAGAGGGACAGACTCCTGGAACACCGGGGAGCTGTTTTTT	few	TRBD1	TRBV25-1	TRBJ2-2
CASSHNPYEQYF	TGTGCCAGCAGTCACAACCCCTACGAGCAGTACTTC	-	-	TRBV27	TRBJ2-7
CASSQGGRSYGYTF	TGTGCCAGCAGCCAGGGGGGCAGATCCTATGGCTACACCTTC	few	-	TRBV14	TRBJ1-2
CASSVVMGTEAFF	TGTGCCAGCAGCGTAGTGATGGGCACTGAAGCTTTCTTT	-	-	TRBV9	TRBJ1-1
CASSFGGGNTEAFF	TGTGCCAGCAGCTTCGGCGGGGGGAACACTGAAGCTTTCTTT	once	-	TRBV7-9	TRBJ1-1
CASSQGVQFYGYTF	TGTGCCAGCAGCCAAGGAGTACAGTTCTATGGCTACACCTTC	-	-	TRBV14	TRBJ1-2
CAWGRPRQGVFGELFF	TGTGCCTGGGGTCGACCGCGACAGGGGGTTTTCGGGGAGCTGTTTTTT	-	TRBD1	TRBV30	TRBJ2-2
CASSSRRKEANYGYTF	TGTGCCAGCAGTTCTCGAAGGAAGGAAGCTAACTATGGCTACACCTTC	once	-	TRBV27	TRBJ1-2
CASSRLWEQYF	TGTGCCAGCAGTCGTCTGTGGGAGCAGTACTTC	many	-	TRBV11-2	TRBJ2-7
CAWASYHEQYF	TGTGCCTGGGCCTCCTACCACGAGCAGTACTTC	-	-	TRBV30	TRBJ2-7